Shown below are 31 T cell receptor beta chains from a single sample sequenced in a study of a mutant IDH1 vaccine in newly diagnosed glioma. As to time point: baseline, week 1 (first vaccination visit). Treatment: pre-vaccination baseline after standard-of-care therapy. The assay was immunoSEQ multiplex PCR, and TCRdb's table has in-frame clones only and misses some. This sample has some 70,000 clones, with 79% found just once. Specimen: PBMCs, collected from a glioma patient treated with radiotherapy, temozolomide or both. The receptors originated from a man aged 50 to 59 with glioma.

The CDR3 region has the DNA TGTGCCAGCAGTGGCTTCATAGACAGGGACACCGGGGAGCTGTTTTTT. It yields the protein CASSGFIDRDTGELFF. The rearrangement links TRBV2 to TRBJ2-2, with 7 bases matching TRBD1. V was clipped by 4 bases and J by 3 bases; unmatched bases: 8. Germline loops: CDR1 SNHLY, CDR2 FYNNEI. The CDR3 has 16 residues.

CDR3 residues: CSSRADTEAFF. The CDR3 bases are TGCAGCTCCCGAGCGGACACTGAAGCTTTCTTT. This chain connects TRBV29-1 to TRBJ1-1; D unresolved. The length of the CDR3 is 11 residues. Between the trimmed V and J ends, which lost 8 bases and 3 bases, there was a span of 10 bases. Germline V gene data show CDR1 as SQVTM and CDR2 as ANQGSEA.

This chain links TRBV2 with TRBJ1-2, with a weak D call TRBD1 (6 bases). There are 13 residues in the CDR3. The germline V gene encodes CDR1 SNHLY and CDR2 FYNNEI. V dropped 8 bases and J dropped 0 bases, with 10 bases sitting between them. The CDR3 is CASSGETNYGYTF. CDR3 sequence (DNA): TGTGCCAGCTCAGGGGAGACTAACTATGGCTACACCTTC. The full variable domain, its missing parts supplied by reference TRBV2 and TRBJ1-2, is EPEVTQTPSHQVTQMGQEVILRCVPISNHLYFYWYRQILGQKVEFLVSFYNNEISEKSEIFDDQFSVERPDGSNFTLKIRSTKLEDSAMYFCASSGETNYGYTFGSGTRLTVV.

The chain uses TRBV4-2 and TRBJ2-1; D is unclear. The germline V gene has CDR1 LGHNA and CDR2 YNFKEQ. This CDR3 region has 11 residues. The V and J ends lost 0 bases and 9 bases respectively, with 3 bases between them. CDR3 residues: CASSQEGEQFF. The CDR3 DNA reads TGTGCCAGCAGCCAAGAAGGTGAGCAGTTCTTC.

Remarks on this clone: Other DNA sequences in this specimen translate into the identical CDR3. As DNA, the CDR3 is TGTGCCTGGAGTGCGACAAACACTGAAGCTTTCTTT. Residues: CAWSATNTEAFF. The V gene is TRBV30, the J gene TRBJ1-1; unclear D gene. The CDR3 is 12 amino acids. The germline gives CDR1 GTSNPN, CDR2 SVGIG (reference sequence). The germline V and J ends were trimmed by 1 base and 2 bases, with 5 bases remaining between them.

This chain connects TRBV6-5 to TRBJ2-6; D not resolved. Trimming took off 8 bases at V and 4 bases at J, with 12 bases between the two ends. The germline V gene encodes CDR1 MNHEY and CDR2 SVGAGI. The CDR3 extends over 14 amino acids. CDR3 DNA sequence: TGTGCCAGCCGGCAGGCTGTGGGGGCCAACGTCCTGACTTTC. Its translation: CASRQAVGANVLTF.

This sequence joins TRBV4-1 and TRBJ1-6; D is uncertain. Germline loops: CDR1 MGHRA, CDR2 YSYEKL. The ends were cut back, 0 bases at V and 6 bases at J, with 12 bases in the middle. This CDR3 is built from 16 residues. The CDR3 DNA sequence: TGCGCCAGCAGCCAAGATAGGCGCGTTTCTAATTCACCCCTCCACTTT. Its translation: CASSQDRRVSNSPLHF.

This clone is a singleton in its sample. V and J are TRBV29-1 and TRBJ1-5, with 10 bases fitting TRBD1. The CDR3 has 14 residues. Germline V gives CDR1 SQVTM, CDR2 ANQGSEA. After removal of 6 bases from V and 5 bases from J, the junction contained 7 bases not matched to a gene. This CDR3 is CSVKTGTGDQPQHF. Here the CDR3 DNA reads TGCAGCGTCAAGACCGGGACAGGGGATCAGCCCCAGCATTTT. Full variable domain (missing parts from reference TRBV29-1 and TRBJ1-5): SAVISQKPSRDICQRGTSLTIQCQVDSQVTMMFWYRQQPGQSLTLIATANQGSEATYESGFVIDKFPISRPNLTFSTLTVSNMSPEDSSIYLCSVKTGTGDQPQHFGDGTRLSIL.

This clone was seen only once. The chain joins TRBV6-6 to TRBJ2-1, with D possibly being TRBD1 (6 bases). The CDR3 extends over 12 amino acids. The germline CDR1 and CDR2 sequences are MNHNY and SVGAGI (reference sequence). Trimming removed 8 bases at V and 9 bases at J, with 14 bases between. The DNA for the CDR3 is TGTGCCAGCCGTCAGGGGTTGGGTGAGCAGTTCTTC. Protein product: CASRQGLGEQFF.

The chain joins TRBV9 to TRBJ2-1; no clear D gene. The CDR3 contains 11 residues. Trimming left V 0 bases short and J 9 bases short, with 4 bases between. From germline, CDR1 is SGDLS and CDR2 YYNGEE. CDR3 coding DNA: TGTGCCAGCAGCGTAGGGGCTGAGCAGTTCTTC. Translated, it gives CASSVGAEQFF.

CDR3 nucleotides: TGTGCCAGCAGCCATAGACAGAGCTACGAGCAGTACTTC. Its protein product is CASSHRQSYEQYF. The genes are TRBV7-2 and TRBJ2-7; weak D call: TRBD1 (5 bases). This CDR3 is built from 13 residues. The germline V gene has CDR1 SGHTA and CDR2 FQGNSA. The ends were cut back, 5 bases at V and 3 bases at J, with 11 bases in the middle. The full variable domain, in which reference TRBV7-2 and TRBJ2-7 provide the parts outside the CDR3, is GAGVSQSPSNKVTEKGKDVELRCDPISGHTALYWYRQSLGQGLEFLIYFQGNSAPDKSGLPSDRFSAERTGGSVSTLTIQRTQQEDSAVYLCASSHRQSYEQYFGPGTRLTVT.

CDR3 residues: CASSVGTINQPQHF. The CDR3 DNA follows: TGTGCCAGCAGCGTAGGGACGATCAATCAGCCCCAGCATTTT. This chain joins TRBV9 and TRBJ1-5; D not resolved. Trimming took 0 bases from V and 3 from J, leaving 7 bases between them. The germline gives CDR1 SGDLS, CDR2 YYNGEE. The CDR3 spans 14 residues.

This chain links TRBV19 with TRBJ1-2, with D unresolved. Deletions cut 3 bases from V and 7 bases from J, with 12 bases between. Germline CDR1 reads LNHDA; CDR2 reads SQIVND (reference sequence). The CDR3 has 13 residues. The CDR3 sequence is CASSMELLVGYTF. The DNA of the CDR3 is TGTGCCAGTAGTATGGAGCTATTAGTTGGCTACACCTTC.

V is TRBV19 and J is TRBJ1-2; D gene unclear. This CDR3 spans 15 amino acids. V was cut by 3 bases and J by 2 bases, with 13 bases left in between. Germline-derived CDR1 and CDR2 are LNHDA and SQIVND (reference sequence). The CDR3 sequence is CASSMGRGSNYGYTF. As DNA, the CDR3 is TGTGCCAGTAGTATGGGTCGGGGTTCCAACTATGGCTACACCTTC. The entire variable domain, with the rest obtained from reference TRBV19 and TRBJ1-2, is as follows: DGGITQSPKYLFRKEGQNVTLSCEQNLNHDAMYWYRQDPGQGLRLIYYSQIVNDFQKGDIAEGYSVSREKKESFPLTVTSAQKNPTAFYLCASSMGRGSNYGYTFGSGTRLTVV.

This clone was seen a handful of times. The rearrangement uses TRBV9 and TRBJ2-3; 8 positions match TRBD2. The CDR3 is made up of 16 amino acids. V gave up 4 bases and J gave up 2 bases; unmatched junction bases: 9. Germline CDR1 SGDLS, CDR2 YYNGEE. CDR3 region: CASSSPGGASTDTQYF. CDR3 bases: TGTGCCAGCAGCTCCCCGGGGGGGGCCTCCACAGATACGCAGTATTTT.

This clone turned up a few times. V gene TRBV9 combines with J gene TRBJ2-2; the match to TRBD1 covers 9 bases. The CDR3 runs to 16 residues. V trimming: 4 bases; J trimming: 6 bases; junction bases outside the gene matches: 10. Germline-derived CDR1 and CDR2 are SGDLS and YYNGEE. The CDR3, as DNA: TGTGCCAGCAGCACAGGACAGGGGTGGGCCGCCGGGGAGCTGTTTTTT. Residues: CASSTGQGWAAGELFF.

This rearrangement joins TRBV7-9 to TRBJ2-2; the match to TRBD2 covers 8 bases. Trimming removed 5 bases from V and 0 bases from J; junction bases left unmatched: 2. This CDR3 contains 15 residues. Germline loops: CDR1 SEHNR, CDR2 FQNEAQ (reference sequence). The CDR3 DNA is TGTGCCAGCAGCCGTAGCGGGGCGAACACCGGGGAGCTGTTTTTT. Translation gives CASSRSGANTGELFF.

The chain joins TRBV6-5 to TRBJ1-1; D is unclear. The CDR3 totals 12 residues. Germline CDR1 and CDR2: MNHEY and SVGAGI. The germline V and J ends were trimmed by 6 bases and 4 bases, with 9 bases remaining between them. The CDR3 DNA reads as TGTGCCAGCAGCAACGAGGCCACTGAAGCTTTCTTT. Translation: CASSNEATEAFF.

This clone has a handful of counts. This chain uses TRBV30 with TRBJ1-5; 8 bases agree with TRBD1. The CDR3 totals 14 residues. V dropped 2 bases and J dropped 1; count of bases not matched to a gene: 1. Per germline, CDR1 GTSNPN and CDR2 SVGIG (reference sequence). The CDR3 protein is CAWSNRGSNQPQHF. In DNA, the CDR3 is TGTGCCTGGAGTAACAGGGGGAGCAATCAGCCCCAGCATTTT.

J is TRBJ2-1 and V is TRBV19; TRBD1 matches at 11 bases. J gave up 4 bases and V 5 bases, and 4 bases lay outside the gene matches. The length of the CDR3 is 15 residues. Germline V gene sequence: CDR1 LNHDA, CDR2 SQIVND (reference sequence). Here the CDR3 reads CASSGGQGGYNEQFF. The DNA of the CDR3 is TGTGCCAGTAGTGGGGGACAGGGGGGGTACAATGAGCAGTTCTTC.

The chain uses TRBV29-1 and TRBJ2-5; the match to TRBD2 covers 8 bases. The CDR3 covers 15 residues. Trimming cost V 5 bases and J 5 bases; bases outside gene matches: 13. Germline V gene data show CDR1 as SQVTM and CDR2 as ANQGSEA. The CDR3 loop reads CSVPGAGALGETQYF. Here the CDR3 DNA reads TGCAGCGTTCCCGGAGCGGGGGCCCTCGGTGAGACCCAGTACTTC.

The chain employs TRBV9 and TRBJ2-1; D possibly uses TRBD1 or TRBD2 (6 bases each). Between the trimmed V and J ends, which lost 4 bases and 10 bases, there was a span of 27 bases. The CDR3 is made up of 17 amino acids. Germline CDR1 SGDLS, CDR2 YYNGEE. The CDR3 is CASSPPTGAPQTGEQFF. In nucleotides, the CDR3 is TGTGCCAGCAGCCCTCCCACGGGGGCGCCGCAAACGGGCGAGCAGTTCTTC.

This sequence joins TRBV28 and TRBJ2-7; no firm D call. Germline loops: CDR1 MDHEN, CDR2 SYDVKM. The CDR3 spans 16 residues. Trimming shortened V by 6 bases and J by 4 bases, and 22 bases separated the two germline ends. The CDR3 region is CASRPWSQIYGYEQYF. The CDR3 bases are TGTGCCAGCAGACCTTGGTCACAGATATACGGATACGAGCAGTACTTC.

CDR3: CASSAGPLQINTQYF. The CDR3 DNA reads as TGTGCCAGCAGCGCCGGGCCCTTGCAAATAAATACGCAGTATTTT. The rearrangement links TRBV7-9 to TRBJ2-3; D unclear. The germline V gene has CDR1 SEHNR and CDR2 FQNEAQ (reference sequence). The CDR3 length is 15 residues. V lost 5 bases, J lost 7 bases, and 19 bases lay in between.

This clone was detected only once. The chain combines TRBV29-1 with TRBJ1-1, with 8 bases that match TRBD1. CDR1 is SQVTM and CDR2 is ANQGSEA in the germline V gene. V was clipped by 0 bases and J by 1 base; unmatched bases: 10. The CDR3 consists of 17 residues. The CDR3 loop is CSVEEAGWTGKNTEAFF. In DNA, the CDR3 is TGCAGCGTTGAAGAGGCGGGGTGGACAGGGAAGAACACTGAAGCTTTCTTT.

This chain uses TRBV13 with TRBJ1-4; D remains unclear. CDR1 is PRHDT and CDR2 is FYEKMQ in the germline V gene (reference sequence). The V end lost 4 bases, the J end lost 3 bases, and 12 bases lay between the germline ends. The CDR3 sequence is 15 residues long. CDR3 sequence: CASSSPESANEKLFF. The CDR3 bases are TGTGCCAGCAGCTCGCCTGAGTCAGCTAATGAAAAACTGTTTTTT.

This chain connects TRBV6-1 to TRBJ1-2, with D possibly being TRBD1 (5 bases). This CDR3 has 14 residues. V gave up 4 bases and J gave up 0 bases, with 9 bases separating them. The germline gives CDR1 MNHNS, CDR2 SASEGT. The CDR3 DNA reads as TGTGCCAGCAGTGGGACATATTCTAACTATGGCTACACCTTC. Its protein is CASSGTYSNYGYTF.

This clone occurred many times. This chain uses TRBV28 with TRBJ2-7; D remains unclear. Germline V CDR1 and CDR2: MDHEN, SYDVKM. The CDR3 runs to 17 residues. With 1 base removed from V and 2 bases from J, the gap between germline ends came to 18 bases. CDR3 residues: CASSLYRRPAKTYEQYF. The CDR3 DNA sequence: TGTGCCAGCAGTTTATACCGAAGGCCCGCCAAAACCTACGAGCAGTACTTC.

This clone has a handful of counts. This chain connects TRBV4-2 to TRBJ1-2; 10 bases map to TRBD1. V shed 1 base, J shed 7 bases, and the junction held 9 bases outside the gene matches. The CDR3 consists of 16 residues. CDR1 is LGHNA and CDR2 is YNFKEQ in the germline V gene. CDR3 DNA sequence: TGTGCCAGCAGCCAAGTGGGGACAGGGGTGGGATCTGGCTACACCTTC. Amino acid sequence: CASSQVGTGVGSGYTF.

The V gene is TRBV6-5, the J gene TRBJ2-7; D is undetermined. CDR1 and CDR2 from the germline V gene are MNHEY and SVGAGI. This CDR3 is 13 amino acids long. Trimming left V 6 bases short and J 6 bases short, with 15 bases between. The CDR3: CASSRDSIGEQYF. The CDR3 region has the DNA TGTGCCAGCAGCCGAGACTCAATCGGCGAGCAGTACTTC.

J is TRBJ2-5 and V is TRBV9; no reliable D call. There are 14 residues in the CDR3. Looked up from germline, CDR1 is SGDLS and CDR2 is YYNGEE. The V gene lost 4 bases and the J gene lost 1 base, with 11 bases spanning the gap. The CDR3 region is CASSPSGLQETQYF. The CDR3 DNA sequence: TGTGCCAGCAGCCCGTCGGGTCTCCAAGAGACCCAGTACTTC.